This T cell receptor gamma chain was found in a study of gamma delta lymphoproliferative disorders and STAT genes (dated by TCRdb to about 2018). Regarding the complete study: The LymphoTrack Dx TCRG Assay was used to build gamma-chain libraries from a minimum of 50 ng of genomic DNA. The study profiled TCR gamma and delta CDR3 repertoires by deep sequencing in Tgammadelta lymphoproliferative disease patients and healthy controls, within a larger immunophenotypic and STAT-mutation study. Since no corresponding Invivoscribe delta assay was available, delta-chain libraries were prepared following the standard operating procedure of the EuroClonality-NGS working group. To confirm results, a couple of gamma-chain samples and every delta-chain sample were sequenced twice.

In both library methods, multiplex PCR was carried out with primers targeting conserved V and J regions of the TCR genes. The amplicons were purified, pooled and then sequenced on an Illumina MiSeq platform. On the authors' methods: V(D)J alignment, clonotype assembly and translation were done with MiXCR, while functionality assessment and CDR3 repertoire analyses were done with VDJtools. CDR3 was defined per IMGT, and analyses were restricted to productive sequences using functional genes, excluding ORF genes and pseudogenes. A custom Python script was used to search all patients and controls for identical amino acid CDR3s of major clonotypes (frequency >=5%). A one-sided non-parametric Wilcoxon test was used to compare clonotype frequencies between patients and controls. Identical DNA sequences were merged into single rows after TCRdb reprocessed the public reads with CATT. TCRdb's processing, not the authors' own work, is the source of the V and J calls. This sample is represented by 800 to 950 gamma-chain clones; 25% to 30% of them were singletons. The top ten clones comprise about 41% of the sample.

Broad study findings and their caveats: According to the authors, NGS specificity may be reduced at low frequencies, so whether leukemic clones are public or private needs confirmation. When whole repertoires were clustered, patient gamma repertoires were grouped separately from healthy controls, whereas no separation between groups was observed for delta repertoires. Nearly all major patient gamma and delta clonotypes were public, shared with at least one healthy donor; only two gamma clonotypes were private to disease. T cells in controls likely covered a range of maturation stages, whereas leukemic cells were skewed toward terminal effectors, which could potentially limit comparisons between patients and controls.

By sample share, this clone is large (0.1 to 1%). This clone's antigen is unknown. Base-call qualities are not available, and no considerably larger clone is one nucleotide away. Genomic DNA from peripheral blood mononuclear cells isolated from patients and controls was used for TCR sequencing. The control group, matched to the patients for age and sex, consisted of approximately 23 healthy adult blood donors (roughly 12 males and some eleven females) with a median age of about 66 years. This TCR was sampled from a human donor in good health. Sequencing was performed on blood.

The DNA sequence follows: TGTGCCACCTGGGACCCTCAACTTTATTATAAGAAACTCTTT. It is translated as CATWDPQLYYKKLF. The rearranged segments are TRGV8 and TRGJ1 or TRGJ2. TCRdb offers no J gene call, so here the DNA was matched to germline to obtain one. V is pruned by 4 bases and J by 3 bases, leaving 9 bases of the junction without a gene match. The CDR3 runs 14 residues from the cysteine to the phenylalanine. The only DNA kept is the CDR3, 42 bases in frame from the first base. CDR1 and CDR2 were assigned from the germline V gene as VENAVY and YDSYNSRV.